This entry lists 16 T cell receptor beta chains sequenced from one sample in a study of early T cells in non-severe SARS-CoV-2 infection. TCRdb analysed the 5' RACE reads with MiXCR anew, one entry per CDR3 protein. The table has approximately 120,000 distinct CDR3 sequences, 15% seen once. Sequenced sample: whole blood. The receptors stem from an adult who was a healthcare worker with PCR-confirmed SARS-CoV-2 infection or an uninfected control (not recorded which).

In regard to this clonotype: One end of the junction does not line up with germline, which may come from a read error. This chain links TRBV19 with TRBJ2-5; 7 bases line up with TRBD1. Germline CDR1 and CDR2: LNHDA and SQIVND (reference sequence). The CDR3 spans 15 residues. The CDR3 reads CVSSIGDREKETQYF. The CDR3 DNA is TGTGTCAGTAGTATAGGAGACAGGGAAAAAGAGACCCAGTACTTC.

This clonotype was detected a few times. The CDR3 region is CASSPGLAGAKETQYF. CDR3 sequence (DNA): TGTGCCAGCAGTCCGGGACTAGCGGGGGCCAAAGAGACCCAGTACTTC. The chain joins TRBV12-3 or TRBV12-4 to TRBJ2-5, with 14 nucleotides matching TRBD2. After removal of 5 bases from V and 3 bases from J, the junction contained 5 bases not matched to a gene. The CDR3 sequence is 16 residues long.

J is TRBJ2-5 and V is TRBV12-3 or TRBV12-4; tentatively, D is TRBD2 (6 bases). V lost 9 bases and J 2 bases, leaving 10 bases between the germline ends. The CDR3 runs 12 residues. This chain's CDR3 is CASERAQETQYF. CDR3 sequence (DNA): TGTGCCAGTGAGCGGGCTCAAGAGACCCAGTACTTC.

This clonotype was detected a few times. The V call is TRBV2, the J call TRBJ2-1; tentatively, D is TRBD2 (5 bases). This CDR3 contains 16 residues. Germline assignment: CDR1 SNHLY and CDR2 FYNNEI. V lost 1 base and J 2 bases, leaving 12 bases between the germline ends. The CDR3 protein is CASSEGRGLPYNEQFF. The CDR3 DNA follows: TGTGCCAGCAGTGAAGGGAGAGGACTTCCCTACAATGAGCAGTTCTTC.

This clonotype showed up just a few times. The J gene is TRBJ1-2, the V gene TRBV11-2, with D unresolved. The CDR3 spans 13 residues. The germline V gene encodes CDR1 SGHAT and CDR2 FQNNGV. Trimming removed 5 bases from V and 10 bases from J, with 17 bases in between. The CDR3 nucleotides read TGTGCCAGCAGCCACCCACCTGGTCCGGCCTACACCTTC. Translated: CASSHPPGPAYTF.

The chain joins TRBV29-1 to TRBJ1-1; D gene uncertain. This CDR3 is 13 amino acids long. CDR1 and CDR2 from the germline V gene are SQVTM and ANQGSEA. The V gene lost 2 bases and the J gene lost 2 bases, with 9 bases spanning the gap. CDR3 amino acids: CSVESHRNTEAFF. CDR3 in DNA: TGCAGCGTTGAATCCCACAGAAACACTGAAGCTTTCTTT.

In its sample, this clonotype was seen many times. The chain has TRBV6-2 or TRBV6-3 and TRBJ1-5, with D unclear. The CDR3 runs 16 residues. CDR1 and CDR2 (germline): MNHEY, SVGEGT. V was shortened by 8 bases and J by 6 bases, with 23 bases between the two germline ends. CDR3 in amino acids: CASDQAGIWLSQPQHF. The CDR3 DNA follows: TGTGCCAGCGATCAGGCGGGGATTTGGCTTAGTCAGCCCCAGCATTTT.

This sequence joins TRBV7-9 and TRBJ2-5, with D perhaps matching TRBD2 (6 bases). Looked up from germline, CDR1 is SEHNR and CDR2 is FQNEAQ (reference sequence). V was clipped by 5 bases and J by 2 bases, with 12 bases between them. The CDR3 is 14 amino acids. DNA for the CDR3: TGTGCCAGCAGCACTCGGGAGCCACAAGAGACCCAGTACTTC. This encodes CASSTREPQETQYF.

This clonotype was seen only once. As DNA, the CDR3 is TGCAGCGGATCCCCGGGGGACCCCTACGAGCAGTACTTC. Translation: CSGSPGDPYEQYF. The V call is TRBV29-1, the J call TRBJ2-7, with a tentative D call TRBD2 (6 bases). Germline CDR1 SQVTM, CDR2 ANQGSEA. V was shortened by 7 bases and J by 2 bases, with 15 bases between the two germline ends. The CDR3 length is 13 residues.

At least ten counts were recorded for this clonotype. V gene TRBV29-1 combines with J gene TRBJ1-2; no clear D gene. The CDR3 has 12 residues. The germline CDR1 and CDR2 sequences are SQVTM and ANQGSEA. Trimming cost V 3 bases and J 2 bases, with 7 bases left between them. The CDR3 here is CSVDRPNYGYTF. As DNA, the CDR3 is TGCAGCGTTGACCGCCCGAACTATGGCTACACCTTC.

This clonotype was seen more than once but under ten times. The gene calls are TRBV13 and TRBJ2-2; 8 bases map to TRBD2. This CDR3 contains 17 residues. CDR1 PRHDT and CDR2 FYEKMQ come from the germline V gene (reference sequence). Trimming cost V 0 bases and J 0 bases; bases outside gene matches: 3. Here the CDR3 reads CASSLGLSGANTGELFF. DNA for the CDR3: TGTGCCAGCAGCTTAGGCCTTAGCGGGGCGAACACCGGGGAGCTGTTTTTT.

This clonotype was seen a handful of times. CDR3: CASSLKLGTGGAQYF. CDR3 in DNA: TGTGCCAGCAGTTTAAAATTGGGCACGGGGGGGGCCCAGTACTTC. V is TRBV12-3 or TRBV12-4 and J is TRBJ2-5; 8 positions agree with TRBD2. This CDR3 has 15 amino acids. Trimming at V came to 2 bases and at J to 9 bases, leaving 11 bases not matched to a gene.

The chain is built from TRBV12-3 or TRBV12-4 and TRBJ1-4; D gene ambiguous. Between the trimmed V and J ends, which lost 5 bases and 8 bases, there was a span of 9 bases. There are 12 residues in the CDR3. The CDR3 region has the DNA TGTGCCAGCAGTGCGAGTAAGGAAAAACTGTTTTTT. Translating it yields CASSASKEKLFF.

The table lists this clonotype with a few counts. The chain carries TRBV29-1 and TRBJ1-1; D gene uncertain. V dropped 5 bases and J dropped 0 bases, with 4 bases sitting between them. This CDR3 has 11 amino acids. CDR1 is SQVTM and CDR2 is ANQGSEA in the germline V gene. DNA of the CDR3: TGCAGCGTTTCCGTGAACACTGAAGCTTTCTTT. Its translation: CSVSVNTEAFF.

This CDR3 reads CSAHSGGPGGQETQYF. The CDR3 coding sequence is TGCAGTGCTCACAGCGGGGGACCAGGGGGCCAAGAGACCCAGTACTTC. The chain uses TRBV20-1 and TRBJ2-5; TRBD2 is a possible D gene (8 bases). V lost 5 bases and J lost 1, with 20 bases in between. CDR3 length: 16 amino acids. The germline V gene encodes CDR1 DFQATT and CDR2 SNEGSKA (reference sequence).

This clonotype was seen only a few times. This sequence joins TRBV5-1 and TRBJ1-1; D is unclear. The ends were cut back, 3 bases at V and 0 bases at J, with 6 bases in the middle. Germline lookup yields CDR1 SGHRS and CDR2 YFSETQ. CDR3 length equals 13 residues. In DNA, the CDR3 is TGCGCCAGCAGCTCAACACTGAACACTGAAGCTTTCTTT. It is translated as CASSSTLNTEAFF.